This record looks at one T cell receptor beta chain sequence and its context. The entry originates in a study of CD8 T cells in Susac syndrome. RNA was extracted with the RNeasy kit, and a quantity of roughly 0.45 to 1 ug was reverse transcribed using random hexamers. TCRdb used MiXCR to reprocess the immunoSEQ multiplex PCR reads, holding one entry per CDR3 protein. This sample carries 120,000 to 150,000 distinct CDR3 sequences, approximately 95% of them seen once, and the ten largest clones take 0.075% to 0.09%. TEMRA cells were FACS-enriched, with CD8+ and CD4+ T cells isolated negatively. This CDR3 contains 16 residues. V was clipped by 5 bases and J by 1 base, with 17 bases between them. Germline V CDR1 and CDR2: KGHSH, LQKENI.

This TCR came from a human donor in good health. The sequencing sample was made of CD4+ T cells from PBMCs. This rearrangement joins TRBV18 to TRBJ1-1, with TRBD1 as a possible D gene (6 bases). The CDR3 protein is CASSEGVVGGNTEAFF. The CDR3 nucleotides are TGTGCCAGCTCAGAAGGCGTCGTAGGGGGGAACACTGAAGCTTTCTTT.